These 8 T cell receptor beta chains were all obtained from the same sample, sequenced in a study of T-cell reconstitution after alpha-beta-depleted transplantation in children. TCRbeta library preparation incorporated unique molecular identifiers. TCRdb called the PCR reads again in MiXCR, with one record for every CDR3 protein. The data contain approximately 230,000 distinct CDR3 sequences, roughly 24% of them singletons. The material sequenced was PBMCs, taken before TCRalphabeta/CD19-depleted stem cell transplant. These receptors were obtained from a girl aged 2 to 10 with Fanconi anemia, due to receive a stem cell transplant.

This clonotype was counted a few times. The V and J genes are TRBV28 and TRBJ1-5; D not certain. CDR3 length: 12 amino acids. Germline V gene data show CDR1 as MDHEN and CDR2 as SYDVKM. V lost 2 bases, J lost 6 bases, and 5 bases lay in between. CDR3 region: CASSLTVQPQHF. The CDR3, as DNA: TGTGCCAGCAGTTTAACGGTTCAGCCCCAGCATTTT.

This clonotype was seen only a few times. This rearrangement joins TRBV27 to TRBJ2-7; either TRBD1 or TRBD2 may supply D (5 bases each). Germline V gene lookup returns CDR1 MNHEY and CDR2 SMNVEV (reference sequence). CDR3 length: 14 amino acids. V lost 5 bases to trimming and J lost 1 base, with 12 bases between them. CDR3 region: CASSATGPSYEQYF. CDR3 coding DNA: TGTGCCAGCAGTGCAACGGGACCTTCCTACGAGCAGTACTTC.

This clonotype was detected many times. The chain is built from TRBV29-1 and TRBJ2-1; 9 bases are shared with TRBD2. CDR1 and CDR2 from the germline V gene are SQVTM and ANQGSEA. The CDR3 is 16 amino acids. V lost 7 bases, J lost 9 bases, and 19 bases stayed unmatched. CDR3 coding DNA: TGCAGCGCCCGTCAATGGGTAGCGGGGGTCTCGAGTGAGCAGTTCTTC. Protein: CSARQWVAGVSSEQFF.

This clonotype was detected ten times or more. The rearrangement joins TRBV10-3 to TRBJ2-3, with D unclear. CDR1 is ENHRY, CDR2 SYGVKD, per germline. V dropped 6 bases and J dropped 3 bases, with 10 bases sitting between them. This CDR3 comprises 13 residues. The CDR3 reads CAISDTTTDTQYF. The DNA for the CDR3 is TGTGCCATCAGCGACACGACAACAGATACGCAGTATTTT.

This clonotype was counted many times. V usage is TRBV28 and J usage is TRBJ2-3, with D unresolved. The CDR3 loop spans 16 amino acids. From germline, CDR1 is MDHEN and CDR2 SYDVKM. V dropped 3 bases and J dropped 0 bases, with 13 bases sitting between them. In DNA form, the CDR3 reads TGTGCCAGCAGTTTTATAACCGTTTCTAGCACAGATACGCAGTATTTT. Protein sequence: CASSFITVSSTDTQYF. The full variable domain, rest sourced from reference TRBV28 and TRBJ2-3, is DVKVTQSSRYLVKRTGEKVFLECVQDMDHENMFWYRQDPGLGLRLIYFSYDVKMKEKGDIPEGYSVSREKKERFSLILESASTNQTSMYLCASSFITVSSTDTQYFGPGTRLTVL.

The chain joins TRBV29-1 to TRBJ2-7; TRBD1 agrees at 10 bases. V lost 6 bases and J lost 6; bases outside the gene matches: 8. The germline CDR1 and CDR2 sequences are SQVTM and ANQGSEA. The CDR3 contains 13 residues. The CDR3 here is CSVRQGARGEQYF. CDR3 in DNA: TGCAGCGTACGACAGGGGGCGAGGGGCGAGCAGTACTTC.

V usage is TRBV6-5 and J usage is TRBJ1-5; D gene unclear. This CDR3 is built from 15 residues. CDR1 is MNHEY and CDR2 is SVGAGI in the germline V gene. Trimming left V 7 bases short and J 0 bases short, with 13 bases between. CDR3 nucleotide sequence: TGTGCCAGCATTTATTTCGCCCTTAGCAATCAGCCCCAGCATTTT. This gives the protein CASIYFALSNQPQHF.

The chain links TRBV5-1 to TRBJ1-1; possibly TRBD1 for D (5 bases). V was trimmed by 1 base and J by 4 bases, leaving 14 bases between them. Germline assignment: CDR1 SGHRS and CDR2 YFSETQ. This CDR3 has 15 amino acids. The CDR3: CASSLSAGTGTEAFF. The CDR3 nucleotides read TGCGCCAGCAGCTTGTCCGCCGGAACAGGCACTGAAGCTTTCTTT.